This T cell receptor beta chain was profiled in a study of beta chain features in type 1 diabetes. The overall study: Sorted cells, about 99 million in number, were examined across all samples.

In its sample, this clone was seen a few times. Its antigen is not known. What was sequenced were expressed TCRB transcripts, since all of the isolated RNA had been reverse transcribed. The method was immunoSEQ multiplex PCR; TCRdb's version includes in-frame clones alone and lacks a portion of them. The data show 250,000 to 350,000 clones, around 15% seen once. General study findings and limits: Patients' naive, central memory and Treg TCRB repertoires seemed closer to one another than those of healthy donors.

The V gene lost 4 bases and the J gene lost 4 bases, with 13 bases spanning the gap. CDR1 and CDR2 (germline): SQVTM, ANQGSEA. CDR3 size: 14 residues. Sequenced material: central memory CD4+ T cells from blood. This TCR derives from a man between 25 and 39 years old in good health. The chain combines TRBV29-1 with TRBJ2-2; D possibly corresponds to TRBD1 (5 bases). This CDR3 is CSVVGVIGTGELFF. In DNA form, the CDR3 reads TGCAGCGTTGTAGGGGTAATTGGCACCGGGGAGCTGTTTTTT.